This T cell receptor beta chain was identified in a study of cytomegalovirus exposure and HLA in healthy donors. Researchers ran the PCR with 60 Vbeta and 13 Jbeta primers. Clones were sequenced by immunoSEQ multiplex PCR, and TCRdb holds only the in-frame ones, with some missing. The sample data list fewer than 35,000 clones. Looked up from germline, CDR1 is SGHAT and CDR2 is FQNNGV. The CDR3 has 15 residues. Trimming took 2 bases from V and 2 from J, leaving 7 bases between them. This sequence joins TRBV11-2 and TRBJ2-6; a possible D gene is TRBD1 (5 bases). This sequence was found in a female donor in good health and CMV-seronegative. What was sequenced was PBMCs. CDR3 protein: CASSLRGPGANVLTF. As DNA, the CDR3 is TGTGCCAGCAGCTTAAGGGGCCCTGGGGCCAACGTCCTGACTTTC.